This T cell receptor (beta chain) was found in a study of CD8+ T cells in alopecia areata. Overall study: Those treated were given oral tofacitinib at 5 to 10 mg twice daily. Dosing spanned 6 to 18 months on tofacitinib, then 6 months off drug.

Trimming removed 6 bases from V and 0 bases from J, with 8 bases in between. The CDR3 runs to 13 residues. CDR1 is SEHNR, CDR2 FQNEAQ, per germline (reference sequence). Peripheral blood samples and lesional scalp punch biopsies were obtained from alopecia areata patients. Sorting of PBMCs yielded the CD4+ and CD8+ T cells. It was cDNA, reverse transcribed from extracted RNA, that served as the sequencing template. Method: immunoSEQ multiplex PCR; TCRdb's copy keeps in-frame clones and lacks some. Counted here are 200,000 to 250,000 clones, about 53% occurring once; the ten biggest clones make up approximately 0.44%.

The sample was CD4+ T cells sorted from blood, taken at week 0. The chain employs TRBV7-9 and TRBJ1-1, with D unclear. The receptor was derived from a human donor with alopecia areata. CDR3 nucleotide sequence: TGTGCCAGCAGGCTCCAGATGAACACTGAAGCTTTCTTT. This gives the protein CASRLQMNTEAFF.